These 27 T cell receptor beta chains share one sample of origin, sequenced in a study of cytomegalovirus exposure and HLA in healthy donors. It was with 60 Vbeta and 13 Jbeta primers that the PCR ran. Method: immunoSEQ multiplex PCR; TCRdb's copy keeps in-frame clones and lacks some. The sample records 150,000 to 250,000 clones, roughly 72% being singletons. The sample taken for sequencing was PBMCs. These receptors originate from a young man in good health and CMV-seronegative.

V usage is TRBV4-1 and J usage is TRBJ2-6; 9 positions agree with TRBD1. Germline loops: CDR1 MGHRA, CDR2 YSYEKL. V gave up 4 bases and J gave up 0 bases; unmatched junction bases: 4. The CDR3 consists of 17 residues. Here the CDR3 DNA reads TGCGCCAGCAGCCCGGGACAGGGAGACTCTGGGGCCAACGTCCTGACTTTC. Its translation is CASSPGQGDSGANVLTF.

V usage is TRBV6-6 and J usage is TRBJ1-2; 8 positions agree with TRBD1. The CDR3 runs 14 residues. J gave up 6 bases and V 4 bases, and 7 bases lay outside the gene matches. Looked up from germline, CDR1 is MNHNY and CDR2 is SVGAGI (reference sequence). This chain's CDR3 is CASSWTGPLDGYTF. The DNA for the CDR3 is TGTGCCAGCAGTTGGACAGGGCCTCTTGATGGCTACACCTTC.

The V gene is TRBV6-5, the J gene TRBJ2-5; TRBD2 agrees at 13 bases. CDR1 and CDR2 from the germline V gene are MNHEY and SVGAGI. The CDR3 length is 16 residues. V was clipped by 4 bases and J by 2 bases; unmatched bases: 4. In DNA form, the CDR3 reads TGTGCCAGCAGTTCGGGGGGACTAGCGGGGCAAGAGACCCAGTACTTC. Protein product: CASSSGGLAGQETQYF.

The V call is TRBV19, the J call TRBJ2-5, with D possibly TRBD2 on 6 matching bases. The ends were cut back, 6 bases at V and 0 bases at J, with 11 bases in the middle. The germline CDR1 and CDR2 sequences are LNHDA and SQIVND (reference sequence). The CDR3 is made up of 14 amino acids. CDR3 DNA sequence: TGTGCCAGTAGGGCCGGGGGTTACCAAGAGACCCAGTACTTC. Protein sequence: CASRAGGYQETQYF.

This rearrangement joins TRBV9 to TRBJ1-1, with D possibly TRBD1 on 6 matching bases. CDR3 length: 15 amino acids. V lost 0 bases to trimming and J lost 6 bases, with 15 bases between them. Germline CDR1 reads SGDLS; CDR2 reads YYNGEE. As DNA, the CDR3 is TGTGCCAGCAGCGTAGGGTCAGGGGCCGCCCCTGAAGCTTTCTTT. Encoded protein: CASSVGSGAAPEAFF.

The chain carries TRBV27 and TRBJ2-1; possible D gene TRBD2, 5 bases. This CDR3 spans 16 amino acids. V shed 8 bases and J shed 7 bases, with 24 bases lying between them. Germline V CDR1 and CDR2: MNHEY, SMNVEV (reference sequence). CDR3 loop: CASGRKAASGKNEQFF. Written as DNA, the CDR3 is TGTGCCAGCGGCCGAAAAGCGGCTTCCGGTAAGAATGAGCAGTTCTTC.

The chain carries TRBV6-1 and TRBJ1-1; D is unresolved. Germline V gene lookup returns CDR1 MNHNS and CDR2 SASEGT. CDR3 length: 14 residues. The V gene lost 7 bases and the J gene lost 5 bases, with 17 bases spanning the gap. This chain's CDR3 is CASTSTQGGTEAFF. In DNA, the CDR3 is TGTGCCAGCACCTCGACCCAAGGAGGAACTGAAGCTTTCTTT.

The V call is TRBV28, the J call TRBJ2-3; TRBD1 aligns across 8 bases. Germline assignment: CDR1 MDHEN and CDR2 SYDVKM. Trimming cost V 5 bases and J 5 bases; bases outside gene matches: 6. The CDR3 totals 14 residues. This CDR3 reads CASSGTGKLDTQYF. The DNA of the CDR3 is TGTGCCAGCAGTGGGACAGGAAAGTTAGATACGCAGTATTTT. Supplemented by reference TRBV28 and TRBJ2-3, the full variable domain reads DVKVTQSSRYLVKRTGEKVFLECVQDMDHENMFWYRQDPGLGLRLIYFSYDVKMKEKGDIPEGYSVSREKKERFSLILESASTNQTSMYLCASSGTGKLDTQYFGPGTRLTVL.

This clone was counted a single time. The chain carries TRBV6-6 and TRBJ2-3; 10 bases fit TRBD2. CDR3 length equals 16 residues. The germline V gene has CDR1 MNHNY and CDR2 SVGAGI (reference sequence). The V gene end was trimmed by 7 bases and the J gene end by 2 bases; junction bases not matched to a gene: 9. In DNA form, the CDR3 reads TGTGCCAGCATCCGAGGACTAGCGGAAAACACAGATACGCAGTATTTT. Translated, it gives CASIRGLAENTDTQYF.

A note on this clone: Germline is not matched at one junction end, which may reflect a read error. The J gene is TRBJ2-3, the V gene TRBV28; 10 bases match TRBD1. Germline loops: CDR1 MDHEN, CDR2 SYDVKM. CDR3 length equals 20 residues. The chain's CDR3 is CASSLGLDRGVAGSTDMQYF. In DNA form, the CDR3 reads TGTGCCAGCAGTTTGGGATTGGACAGGGGGGTAGCGGGATCCACAGATATGCAGTATTTT.

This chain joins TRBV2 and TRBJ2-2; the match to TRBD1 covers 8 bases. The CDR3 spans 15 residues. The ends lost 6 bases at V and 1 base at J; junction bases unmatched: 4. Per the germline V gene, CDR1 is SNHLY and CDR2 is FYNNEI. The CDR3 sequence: CASRDRAGNTGELFF. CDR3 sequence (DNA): TGTGCCAGCAGGGACAGGGCCGGGAACACCGGGGAGCTGTTTTTT.

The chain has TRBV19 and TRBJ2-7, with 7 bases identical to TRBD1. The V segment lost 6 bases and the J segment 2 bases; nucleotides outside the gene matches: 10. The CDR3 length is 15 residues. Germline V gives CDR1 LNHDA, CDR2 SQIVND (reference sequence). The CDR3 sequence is CASRDPGQSPYEQYF. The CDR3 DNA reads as TGTGCCAGTAGGGATCCGGGACAGAGTCCCTACGAGCAGTACTTC.

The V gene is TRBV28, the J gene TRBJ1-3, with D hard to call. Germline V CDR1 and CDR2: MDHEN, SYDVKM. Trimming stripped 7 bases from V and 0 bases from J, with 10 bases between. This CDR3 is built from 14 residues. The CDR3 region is CASILGGSGNTIYF. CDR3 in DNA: TGTGCCAGCATCCTGGGAGGCTCTGGAAACACCATATATTTT.

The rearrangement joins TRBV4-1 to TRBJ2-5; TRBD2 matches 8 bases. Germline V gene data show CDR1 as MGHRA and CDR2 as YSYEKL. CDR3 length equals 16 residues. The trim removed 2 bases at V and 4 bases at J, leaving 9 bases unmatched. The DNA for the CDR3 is TGCGCCAGCAGCCAACACGGTCCAGCGGGAGCAGAGACCCAGTACTTC. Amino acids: CASSQHGPAGAETQYF.

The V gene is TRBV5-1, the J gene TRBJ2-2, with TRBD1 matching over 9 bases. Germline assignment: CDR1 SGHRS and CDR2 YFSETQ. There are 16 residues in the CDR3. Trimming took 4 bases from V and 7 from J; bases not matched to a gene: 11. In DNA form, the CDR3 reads TGCGCCAGCAGCCCGGACAGGGGAAAGGTGGGCGGGGAGCTGTTTTTT. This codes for CASSPDRGKVGGELFF.

The DNA of the CDR3 is TGTGCCAGCCGCGGGAGAATCGAGCAGTACTTC. Translating it yields CASRGRIEQYF. The chain recombines TRBV11-2 with TRBJ2-7; 7 bases map to TRBD2. The germline V gene has CDR1 SGHAT and CDR2 FQNNGV. The V segment lost 8 bases and the J segment 6 bases; nucleotides outside the gene matches: 4. CDR3 length: 11 amino acids.

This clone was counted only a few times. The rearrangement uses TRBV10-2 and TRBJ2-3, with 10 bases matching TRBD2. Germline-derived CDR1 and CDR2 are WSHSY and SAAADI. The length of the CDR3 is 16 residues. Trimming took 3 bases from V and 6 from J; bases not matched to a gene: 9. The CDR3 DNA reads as TGCGCCAGCAGTGATCGAGCGGGAGGGGACAAGGATACGCAGTATTTT. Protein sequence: CASSDRAGGDKDTQYF.

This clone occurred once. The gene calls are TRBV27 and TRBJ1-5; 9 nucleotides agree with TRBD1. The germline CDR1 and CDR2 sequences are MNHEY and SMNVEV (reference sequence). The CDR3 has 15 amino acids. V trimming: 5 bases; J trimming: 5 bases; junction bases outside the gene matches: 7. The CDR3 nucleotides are TGTGCCAGCAGTCCACAGGGGGCGTGGGATCAGCCCCAGCATTTT. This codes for CASSPQGAWDQPQHF.

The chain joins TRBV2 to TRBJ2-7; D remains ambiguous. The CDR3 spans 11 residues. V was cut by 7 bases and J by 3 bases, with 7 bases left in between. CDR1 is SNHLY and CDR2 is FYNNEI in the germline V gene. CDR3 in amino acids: CASNLYYEQYF. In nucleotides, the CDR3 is TGTGCCAGCAACCTATACTACGAGCAGTACTTC.

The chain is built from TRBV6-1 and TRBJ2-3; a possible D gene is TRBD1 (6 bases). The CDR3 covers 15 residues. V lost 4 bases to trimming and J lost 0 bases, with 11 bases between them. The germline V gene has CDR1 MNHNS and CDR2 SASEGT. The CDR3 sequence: CASSGQVTSTDTQYF. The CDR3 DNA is TGTGCCAGCAGTGGACAGGTTACCAGCACAGATACGCAGTATTTT.

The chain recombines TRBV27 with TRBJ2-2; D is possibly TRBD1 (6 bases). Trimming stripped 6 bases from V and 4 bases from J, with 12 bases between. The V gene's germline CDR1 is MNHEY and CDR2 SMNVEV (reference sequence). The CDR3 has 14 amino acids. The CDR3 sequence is CASRGGISTGELFF. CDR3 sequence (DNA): TGTGCCAGCAGAGGGGGTATAAGCACCGGGGAGCTGTTTTTT.

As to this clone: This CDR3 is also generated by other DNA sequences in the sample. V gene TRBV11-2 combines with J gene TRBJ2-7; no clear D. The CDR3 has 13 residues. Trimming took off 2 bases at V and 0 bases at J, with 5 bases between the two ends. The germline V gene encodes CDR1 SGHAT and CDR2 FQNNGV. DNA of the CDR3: TGTGCCAGCAGCTTACGAGGCTCCTACGAGCAGTACTTC. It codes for CASSLRGSYEQYF.

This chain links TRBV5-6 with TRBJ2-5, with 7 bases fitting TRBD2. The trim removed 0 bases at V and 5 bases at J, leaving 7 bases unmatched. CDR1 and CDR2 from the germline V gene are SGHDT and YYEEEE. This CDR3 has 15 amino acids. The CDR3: CASSLASSGIETQYF. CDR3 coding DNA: TGTGCCAGCAGCTTGGCCTCGAGCGGGATCGAGACCCAGTACTTC.

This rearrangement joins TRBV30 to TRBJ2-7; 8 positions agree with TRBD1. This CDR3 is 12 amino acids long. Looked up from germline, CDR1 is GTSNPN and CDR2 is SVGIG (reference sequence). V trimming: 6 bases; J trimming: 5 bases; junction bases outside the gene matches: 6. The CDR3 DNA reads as TGTGCCTGCGCGGACAGGGACGACGAGCAGTACTTC. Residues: CACADRDDEQYF.

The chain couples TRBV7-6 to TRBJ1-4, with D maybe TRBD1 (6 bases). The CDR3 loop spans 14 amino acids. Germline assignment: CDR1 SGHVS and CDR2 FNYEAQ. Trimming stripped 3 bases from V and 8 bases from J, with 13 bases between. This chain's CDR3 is CASSFRGGREKLFF. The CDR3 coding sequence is TGTGCCAGCAGCTTCAGGGGCGGACGGGAAAAACTGTTTTTT.

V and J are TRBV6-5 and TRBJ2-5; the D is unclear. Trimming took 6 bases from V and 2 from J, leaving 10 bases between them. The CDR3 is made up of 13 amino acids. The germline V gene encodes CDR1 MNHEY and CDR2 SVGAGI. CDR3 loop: CASRPTKQETQYF. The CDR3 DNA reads TGTGCCAGCAGGCCTACGAAACAAGAGACCCAGTACTTC.

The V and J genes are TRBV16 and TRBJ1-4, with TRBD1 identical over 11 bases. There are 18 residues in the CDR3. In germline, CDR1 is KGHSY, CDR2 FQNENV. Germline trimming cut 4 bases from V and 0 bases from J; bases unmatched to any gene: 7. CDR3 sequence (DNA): TGTGCCAGCAGCCTATTCGAGGACAGGGGGCCAACTAATGAAAAACTGTTTTTT. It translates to CASSLFEDRGPTNEKLFF. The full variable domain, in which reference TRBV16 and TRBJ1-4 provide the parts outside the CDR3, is GEEVAQTPKHLVRGEGQKAKLYCAPIKGHSYVFWYQQVLKNEFKFLISFQNENVFDETGMPKERFSAKCLPNSPCSLEIQATKLEDSAVYFCASSLFEDRGPTNEKLFFGSGTQLSVL.